These 19 T cell receptor beta chains were sequenced from one sample in a study of T cell responses to AZD1222 COVID-19 vaccine. TCRdb's table, derived via immunoSEQ multiplex PCR, lists solely in-frame clones and lacks some. The sample comprises 110,000 to 150,000 clones, 75% to 90% of which are singletons, and over 7% rests with the top ten. The sequencing here drew on peripheral blood, taken on day 0 of AZD1222 vaccination. All receptors come from an adult in good health.

This clone was detected once. The genes are TRBV2 and TRBJ1-2; 7 bases align to TRBD1. Germline CDR1 SNHLY, CDR2 FYNNEI. The CDR3 has 15 amino acids. V was pared by 5 bases and J by 0 bases, with 6 bases of the junction left unmatched. The CDR3 is CASSPQGVPNYGYTF. The CDR3 nucleotides read TGTGCCAGCAGTCCCCAGGGGGTTCCTAACTATGGCTACACCTTC. The variable domain in full, with the rest retrieved from reference TRBV2 and TRBJ1-2, is EPEVTQTPSHQVTQMGQEVILRCVPISNHLYFYWYRQILGQKVEFLVSFYNNEISEKSEIFDDQFSVERPDGSNFTLKIRSTKLEDSAMYFCASSPQGVPNYGYTFGSGTRLTVV.

The chain recombines TRBV5-1 with TRBJ2-5, with TRBD2 as a possible D gene (6 bases). The CDR3 is 15 residues long. Trimming shortened V by 2 bases and J by 2 bases, and 13 bases separated the two germline ends. CDR1 and CDR2 (germline): SGHRS, YFSETQ. The CDR3 coding sequence is TGCGCCAGCAGCTTTTACGGGGGTCCTCAAGAGACCCAGTACTTC. This gives the protein CASSFYGGPQETQYF.

This chain joins TRBV5-4 and TRBJ2-3, with D tentatively TRBD2 (5 bases). The ends were cut back, 4 bases at V and 5 bases at J, with 14 bases in the middle. Per the germline V gene, CDR1 is SGHNT and CDR2 is YYREEE (reference sequence). CDR3 length: 14 amino acids. The CDR3 DNA sequence: TGTGCCAGCAGCGAAGCAGACTACTTAGATACGCAGTATTTT. Translated: CASSEADYLDTQYF. The full variable domain, in which reference TRBV5-4 and TRBJ2-3 provide the parts outside the CDR3, is ETGVTQSPTHLIKTRGQQVTLRCSSQSGHNTVSWYQQALGQGPQFIFQYYREEENGRGNFPPRFSGLQFPNYSSELNVNALELDDSALYLCASSEADYLDTQYFGPGTRLTVL.

This clone was detected only once. The V gene is TRBV29-1, the J gene TRBJ1-1, with TRBD1 as a possible D gene (5 bases). This CDR3 region has 14 residues. V lost 5 bases, J lost 1 base, and 14 bases lay in between. CDR1 is SQVTM and CDR2 is ANQGSEA in the germline V gene. The CDR3, as DNA: TGCAGCGTTTCCTCCGGGACTGGGAACACTGAAGCTTTCTTT. This encodes CSVSSGTGNTEAFF. Combining the CDR3 with reference TRBV29-1 and TRBJ1-1 gives the whole variable domain SAVISQKPSRDICQRGTSLTIQCQVDSQVTMMFWYRQQPGQSLTLIATANQGSEATYESGFVIDKFPISRPNLTFSTLTVSNMSPEDSSIYLCSVSSGTGNTEAFFGQGTRLTVV.

This clone was observed a single time. CDR3 region: CATKRQGNEKLFF. CDR3 bases: TGTGCCACCAAGAGACAGGGTAATGAAAAACTGTTTTTT. This chain uses TRBV28 with TRBJ1-4; TRBD1 aligns across 7 bases. The trim removed 10 bases at V and 4 bases at J, leaving 6 bases unmatched. The length of the CDR3 is 13 residues. Germline V lookup: CDR1 MDHEN, CDR2 SYDVKM.

In its sample, this clone was seen a few times. The chain employs TRBV30 and TRBJ1-6; 7 positions match TRBD1. The CDR3 loop spans 16 amino acids. V was clipped by 5 bases and J by 6 bases; unmatched bases: 13. Germline CDR1 is GTSNPN and CDR2 is SVGIG (reference sequence). The CDR3 here is CAWGRYGTELNSPLHF. The CDR3 DNA follows: TGTGCCTGGGGTCGCTACGGGACAGAACTTAATTCACCCCTCCACTTT.

The chain couples TRBV2 to TRBJ2-1; 7 bases are a match to TRBD1. Germline V gene sequence: CDR1 SNHLY, CDR2 FYNNEI. The CDR3 runs 13 residues. Trimming at V came to 6 bases and at J to 4 bases, leaving 3 bases not matched to a gene. CDR3 nucleotides: TGTGCCAGCAGCCCGGGACAGTACAATGAGCAGTTCTTC. This gives the protein CASSPGQYNEQFF.

The chain's CDR3 is CSVEPIAVQETQYF. Written as DNA, the CDR3 is TGCAGCGTTGAGCCCATAGCGGTTCAAGAGACCCAGTACTTC. The rearrangement uses TRBV29-1 and TRBJ2-5; D may be TRBD2 (6 bases). Per germline, CDR1 SQVTM and CDR2 ANQGSEA. The ends were cut back, 3 bases at V and 2 bases at J, with 13 bases in the middle. The CDR3 spans 14 residues.

In this sample, this clone turned up once. This sequence joins TRBV5-5 and TRBJ1-2; TRBD1 matches 10 bases. Germline trimming cut 4 bases from V and 7 bases from J; bases unmatched to any gene: 4. Germline loops: CDR1 SGHKS, CDR2 YYEKEE (reference sequence). The CDR3 loop spans 13 amino acids. The CDR3 here is CASSARDRGGYTF. CDR3 nucleotide sequence: TGTGCCAGCAGCGCCCGGGACAGGGGTGGCTACACCTTC.

The chain joins TRBV25-1 to TRBJ1-6; D is unclear. Germline CDR1 reads MGHDK; CDR2 reads SYGVNS. V was clipped by 6 bases and J by 13 bases, with 13 bases between them. The CDR3 covers 12 residues. The CDR3 coding sequence is TGTGCCAGCAGCCCCACCGGAAACCCCCTCCACTTT. The encoded protein is CASSPTGNPLHF.

This clone has more than one count but fewer than ten. The chain couples TRBV6-1 to TRBJ1-1, with D possibly matching TRBD1 (5 bases). CDR1 and CDR2 (germline): MNHNS, SASEGT. V lost 4 bases to trimming and J lost 3 bases, with 18 bases between them. The CDR3 consists of 16 residues. As DNA, the CDR3 is TGTGCCAGCAGTGTATTCAGGGAGTCAAGGGACACTGAAGCTTTCTTT. Protein: CASSVFRESRDTEAFF.

CDR3 in DNA: TGTGCCAGCAGCGTGCGGGACAGGGGGCGTGAAAAACTGTTTTTT. Its protein is CASSVRDRGREKLFF. This chain uses TRBV9 with TRBJ1-4; TRBD1 matches 12 bases. The germline V gene encodes CDR1 SGDLS and CDR2 YYNGEE. CDR3 length equals 15 residues. Trimming took 2 bases from V and 7 from J; bases not matched to a gene: 3.

In DNA, the CDR3 is TGTGCCAGCAGTTTCAGGCTAGCGGGAGGGTTTTACGAGCAGTACTTC. Translation gives CASSFRLAGGFYEQYF. J is TRBJ2-7 and V is TRBV27; 12 bases match TRBD2. Trimming cost V 3 bases and J 4 bases; bases outside gene matches: 7. The CDR3 length is 16 residues. Germline V lookup: CDR1 MNHEY, CDR2 SMNVEV (reference sequence).

The chain recombines TRBV4-2 with TRBJ1-3; D remains unclear. The CDR3 runs to 16 residues. V lost 0 bases and J lost 0, with 9 bases in between. Germline CDR1 is LGHNA and CDR2 is YNFKEQ. CDR3 protein: CASSQDFYDSGNTIYF. The DNA for the CDR3 is TGTGCCAGCAGCCAAGATTTTTATGACTCTGGAAACACCATATATTTT.

The chain joins TRBV19 to TRBJ1-3; D perhaps matches TRBD1 (5 bases). This CDR3 comprises 17 residues. Looked up from germline, CDR1 is LNHDA and CDR2 is SQIVND (reference sequence). V gave up 6 bases and J gave up 3 bases, with 21 bases separating them. The CDR3, as DNA: TGTGCCAGTAGACCAGCGGGACTGGCCTACCTTGGAAACACCATATATTTT. Translation gives CASRPAGLAYLGNTIYF.

About this clone itself: The same CDR3 also results from other DNA sequences found in this sample. The chain links TRBV19 to TRBJ1-5; possibly TRBD1 for D (5 bases). CDR3 size: 15 residues. Looked up from germline, CDR1 is LNHDA and CDR2 is SQIVND (reference sequence). Trimming removed 6 bases from V and 0 bases from J, with 12 bases in between. CDR3 DNA: TGTGCCAGTAGCCCCCGGGGGGATAGCAATCAGCCCCAGCATTTT. Translating it yields CASSPRGDSNQPQHF.

This chain joins TRBV4-1 and TRBJ2-3, with 7 positions matching TRBD2. Germline V gives CDR1 MGHRA, CDR2 YSYEKL. The CDR3 runs 14 residues. Losses at the gene ends were 8 bases for V and 3 bases for J; bases not matched to a gene: 8. CDR3 nucleotide sequence: TGCGCCAGCCGGCGGACTAGATCTACAGATACGCAGTATTTT. Translated, it gives CASRRTRSTDTQYF.

The rearrangement joins TRBV2 to TRBJ1-3; perhaps TRBD1 as D (5 bases). This CDR3 has 14 amino acids. Looked up from germline, CDR1 is SNHLY and CDR2 is FYNNEI. The germline V and J ends were trimmed by 6 bases and 2 bases, with 11 bases remaining between them. CDR3 nucleotides: TGTGCCAGCAGGGGGGTCGGTCCTGGAAACACCATATATTTT. It translates to CASRGVGPGNTIYF.

The chain has TRBV5-1 and TRBJ2-5; 9 nucleotides line up with TRBD1. CDR1 and CDR2 (germline): SGHRS, YFSETQ. The CDR3 runs 15 residues. V lost 4 bases and J lost 1; bases outside the gene matches: 5. The CDR3 spells CASSMGQGPQETQYF. CDR3 DNA: TGCGCCAGCAGCATGGGACAGGGCCCCCAAGAGACCCAGTACTTC.